These 9 T cell receptor beta chains were all obtained from the same sample, sequenced in a study of cytomegalovirus exposure and HLA in healthy donors. Primers included in the PCR were 60 Vbeta and 13 Jbeta primers. Using immunoSEQ multiplex PCR, the repertoire was profiled, and TCRdb retains in-frame clones only, with some absent. Seen here are approximately 300,000 clones, roughly four fifths observed once, and the top ten hold about 2%. The material sequenced was PBMCs. These receptors were taken from a woman aged 40 to 55 in good health and CMV-seropositive.

The rearrangement links TRBV2 to TRBJ1-1; D ambiguous. The CDR3 totals 17 residues. The germline CDR1 and CDR2 sequences are SNHLY and FYNNEI. Trimming removed 8 bases from V and 1 base from J, with 23 bases in between. CDR3 nucleotide sequence: TGTGCCAGCGTAGACGTCGGATACACAGAACCGAACACTGAAGCTTTCTTT. It yields the protein CASVDVGYTEPNTEAFF.

The chain uses TRBV29-1 and TRBJ1-1, with no clear D. CDR1 and CDR2 from the germline V gene are SQVTM and ANQGSEA. Trimming removed 4 bases from V and 11 bases from J, with 17 bases in between. The CDR3 runs 12 residues. This chain's CDR3 is CSVGNPPNGAFF. The CDR3 DNA is TGCAGCGTTGGAAATCCACCTAACGGGGCTTTCTTT.

This clone was picked up a small number of times. This chain uses TRBV5-5 with TRBJ1-4; D unclear. Looked up from germline, CDR1 is SGHKS and CDR2 is YYEKEE (reference sequence). CDR3 length equals 16 residues. V shed 0 bases and J shed 3 bases, with 12 bases lying between them. CDR3 region: CASSLESGGSNEKLFF. The CDR3 DNA is TGTGCCAGCAGCTTGGAGAGCGGTGGTTCTAATGAAAAACTGTTTTTT. Variable domain in full (rest from reference TRBV5-5 and TRBJ1-4): DAGVTQSPTHLIKTRGQQVTLRCSPISGHKSVSWYQQVLGQGPQFIFQYYEKEERGRGNFPDRFSARQFPNYSSELNVNALLLGDSALYLCASSLESGGSNEKLFFGSGTQLSVL.

This clone is a singleton in its sample. This sequence joins TRBV6-5 and TRBJ2-7, with D perhaps TRBD2 (5 bases). Germline V gene lookup returns CDR1 MNHEY and CDR2 SVGAGI. The CDR3 has 14 residues. V gave up 6 bases and J gave up 1 base, with 13 bases separating them. The CDR3 spells CASSPGRTSYEQYF. The CDR3 DNA is TGTGCCAGCAGCCCCGGACGGACTTCCTACGAGCAGTACTTC.

The chain joins TRBV7-3 to TRBJ2-3, with D possibly being TRBD2 (6 bases). The CDR3 runs to 16 residues. Germline CDR1 reads SGHTA; CDR2 reads FQGTGA. V was shortened by 1 base and J by 6 bases, with 17 bases between the two germline ends. CDR3 loop: CASSLNSGGTLDTQYF. CDR3 coding DNA: TGTGCCAGCAGCTTAAATTCTGGCGGGACTTTGGATACGCAGTATTTT.

CDR3 amino acids: CASSLDRYGYTF. CDR3 sequence (DNA): TGCGCCAGCAGCTTGGACAGGTACGGCTACACCTTC. The V call is TRBV5-1, the J call TRBJ1-2, with D perhaps matching TRBD1 (5 bases). This CDR3 is built from 12 residues. The germline V gene encodes CDR1 SGHRS and CDR2 YFSETQ. V lost 0 bases and J lost 8, with 8 bases in between.

This chain links TRBV19 with TRBJ2-7; the D gene is possibly TRBD2 (6 bases). Trimming took off 5 bases at V and 3 bases at J, with 17 bases between the two ends. The CDR3 is made up of 15 amino acids. CDR1 LNHDA and CDR2 SQIVND come from the germline V gene (reference sequence). CDR3 nucleotides: TGTGCCAGTAGTGCCGACCAACTAGCTAACTACGAGCAGTACTTC. It codes for CASSADQLANYEQYF.

The rearrangement joins TRBV2 to TRBJ1-5, with D hard to call. This CDR3 has 14 amino acids. Between the trimmed V and J ends, which lost 6 bases and 5 bases, there was a span of 14 bases. Looked up from germline, CDR1 is SNHLY and CDR2 is FYNNEI. The CDR3 region has the DNA TGTGCCAGCAGGGAAAACGGGATTGATCAGCCCCAGCATTTT. It specifies CASRENGIDQPQHF.

The J gene is TRBJ2-3, the V gene TRBV5-6; D remains unclear. Trimming took off 0 bases at V and 3 bases at J, with 8 bases between the two ends. From germline, CDR1 is SGHDT and CDR2 YYEEEE. This CDR3 comprises 14 residues. The CDR3 spells CASSLGQRTDTQYF. The CDR3 DNA reads TGTGCCAGCAGCTTGGGACAACGAACAGATACGCAGTATTTT.